This T cell receptor beta chain was recorded in a study of early T cells in non-severe SARS-CoV-2 infection. Turning to the study itself: From unsorted whole blood, bulk RNA was sequenced, and the chains remained unpaired.

Ten or more counts support this clonotype. The CDR3 is made up of 15 amino acids. The germline V gene has CDR1 KGHSH and CDR2 LQKENI. The V end was cut by 6 bases, the J end by 1 base, with 13 bases between. Molecules of cDNA were individually given unique molecular identifiers that were attached to them. One entry per CDR3 protein, called by TCRdb with MiXCR from the 5' RACE reads. The sample shows some 66,000 distinct CDR3 sequences, approximately 13% of them seen only once. The TCR originated in an adult who was a healthcare worker with PCR-confirmed SARS-CoV-2 infection or an uninfected control (not recorded which). What was sequenced was whole blood. This sequence joins TRBV18 and TRBJ1-5; a possible D gene is TRBD1 (5 bases). Written as DNA, the CDR3 is TGTGCCAGCTCTGAGTTTGGGGGAAGCAATCAGCCCCAGCATTTT. Its protein product is CASSEFGGSNQPQHF.